This entry lists 29 T cell receptor beta chains sequenced from one sample in a study of PD-1 blockade in classical Hodgkin lymphoma. The table came from immunoSEQ multiplex PCR; TCRdb's copy has only in-frame clones and leaves some out. Of roughly 21,000 clones listed, around nine tenths were seen once; the top ten hold over 6%. Sample time point: newly diagnosed, previously untreated cHL patient sample. The study isolated CD8+ T cells from thawed PBMCs by magnetic negative selection. Material for sequencing was CD8+ T cells from blood. These receptors were obtained from a human donor with classical Hodgkin lymphoma.

J is TRBJ2-1 and V is TRBV11-2, with TRBD1 identical over 8 bases. Germline CDR1 reads SGHAT; CDR2 reads FQNNGV. This CDR3 is 16 amino acids long. V shed 1 base, J shed 9 bases, and the junction held 11 bases outside the gene matches. The CDR3 sequence: CASSLGFSAGGAEQFF. The CDR3 DNA reads TGTGCCAGCAGCTTAGGGTTTTCGGCAGGGGGCGCTGAGCAGTTCTTC. Drawing the rest from reference TRBV11-2 and TRBJ2-1, the complete variable domain is EAGVAQSPRYKIIEKRQSVAFWCNPISGHATLYWYQQILGQGPKLLIQFQNNGVVDDSQLPKDRFSAERLKGVDSTLKIQPAKLEDSAVYLCASSLGFSAGGAEQFFGPGTRLTVL.

The rearrangement links TRBV9 to TRBJ1-6; D unclear. Per germline, CDR1 SGDLS and CDR2 YYNGEE. The CDR3 totals 16 residues. The V gene lost 2 bases and the J gene lost 0 bases, with 9 bases spanning the gap. In DNA, the CDR3 is TGTGCCAGCAGCGTCCGGGAAAGCTCCTATAATTCACCCCTCCACTTT. Its translation: CASSVRESSYNSPLHF.

This clone was seen once. The chain uses TRBV7-9 and TRBJ2-7; TRBD2 aligns across 10 bases. Germline loops: CDR1 SEHNR, CDR2 FQNEAQ (reference sequence). Trimming at V came to 1 base and at J to 5 bases, leaving 5 bases not matched to a gene. The CDR3 is 15 amino acids. Written as DNA, the CDR3 is TGTGCCAGCAGCTTAGGGTGGAGCGGGGGGGACGAGCAGTACTTC. This gives the protein CASSLGWSGGDEQYF.

V gene TRBV5-1 combines with J gene TRBJ1-1; TRBD1 matches 7 bases. Trimming cost V 4 bases and J 7 bases; bases outside gene matches: 7. The germline V gene encodes CDR1 SGHRS and CDR2 YFSETQ. This CDR3 comprises 13 residues. Here the CDR3 reads CASSPVTGYEAFF. DNA for the CDR3: TGCGCCAGCAGCCCGGTGACAGGGTATGAAGCTTTCTTT.

The V gene is TRBV28, the J gene TRBJ2-4; D tentatively reads TRBD1 or TRBD2 (7 bases each). Germline V gene data show CDR1 as MDHEN and CDR2 as SYDVKM. The V end was cut by 9 bases, the J end by 0 bases, with 15 bases between. The CDR3 spans 15 residues. CDR3 in amino acids: CASGEGARAKNIQYF. Here the CDR3 DNA reads TGTGCCAGTGGGGAGGGGGCCAGAGCCAAAAACATTCAGTACTTC.

The chain joins TRBV29-1 to TRBJ1-3; D unclear. The CDR3 runs to 14 residues. Per the germline V gene, CDR1 is SQVTM and CDR2 is ANQGSEA. Trimming left V 7 bases short and J 3 bases short, with 16 bases between. CDR3 nucleotides: TGCAGCGCCTACAGAGCCTACGATGGAAACACCATATATTTT. As protein: CSAYRAYDGNTIYF.

The chain recombines TRBV15 with TRBJ1-1; tentative D call: TRBD1 (6 bases). Germline V gives CDR1 LNHNV, CDR2 YYDKDF (reference sequence). The ends were cut back, 4 bases at V and 8 bases at J, with 17 bases in the middle. CDR3 size: 14 residues. The chain's CDR3 is CATSTISLGAEAFF. CDR3 coding DNA: TGTGCCACCAGCACTATCTCTCTGGGGGCCGAAGCTTTCTTT.

This rearrangement joins TRBV5-6 to TRBJ2-5, with 7 positions matching TRBD1. The CDR3 runs 13 residues. The ends lost 3 bases at V and 7 bases at J; junction bases unmatched: 6. Germline V gene sequence: CDR1 SGHDT, CDR2 YYEEEE. The CDR3 nucleotides are TGTGCCAGCAGCTCCAACAGGGGTATGACCCAGTACTTC. This translates into CASSSNRGMTQYF.

V and J are TRBV27 and TRBJ2-3, with D uncertain. Germline assignment: CDR1 MNHEY and CDR2 SMNVEV (reference sequence). V dropped 0 bases and J dropped 4 bases, with 11 bases sitting between them. The CDR3 has 15 residues. The CDR3 sequence is CASSLSGYPADTQYF. The CDR3 DNA reads TGTGCCAGCAGTTTATCGGGGTACCCGGCAGATACGCAGTATTTT.

This chain joins TRBV15 and TRBJ2-5; perhaps TRBD2 as D (6 bases). Trimming took off 0 bases at V and 5 bases at J, with 25 bases between the two ends. The CDR3 covers 19 residues. CDR1 and CDR2 (germline): LNHNV, YYDKDF (reference sequence). The CDR3 region is CATSRDLFATVHGGETQYF. The CDR3 coding sequence is TGTGCCACCAGCAGAGATTTATTCGCGACAGTTCATGGAGGGGAGACCCAGTACTTC.

The chain links TRBV4-1 to TRBJ2-5; possibly TRBD1 for D (6 bases). CDR1 is MGHRA and CDR2 is YSYEKL in the germline V gene. The CDR3 is made up of 14 amino acids. Trimming took off 5 bases at V and 4 bases at J, with 14 bases between the two ends. Here the CDR3 DNA reads TGCGCCAGCAGCTTAGGATCAGGGGTAGAGACCCAGTACTTC. Amino acids: CASSLGSGVETQYF.

The chain uses TRBV5-1 and TRBJ2-3; maybe TRBD1 (5 bases). Trimming took off 0 bases at V and 0 bases at J, with 11 bases between the two ends. The CDR3 is 16 residues long. Per the germline V gene, CDR1 is SGHRS and CDR2 is YFSETQ. The CDR3: CASSLEFWGSTDTQYF. CDR3 DNA: TGCGCCAGCAGCTTGGAGTTCTGGGGCAGCACAGATACGCAGTATTTT.

CDR3 sequence reads: CASSIGGGNTEAFF. CDR3 sequence (DNA): TGTGCCAGTAGTATCGGGGGAGGGAACACTGAAGCTTTCTTT. The gene calls are TRBV19 and TRBJ1-1, with D possibly being TRBD1 (5 bases). Looked up from germline, CDR1 is LNHDA and CDR2 is SQIVND (reference sequence). The V end was cut by 3 bases, the J end by 1 base, with 9 bases between. The CDR3 has 14 amino acids.

The chain has TRBV11-2 and TRBJ1-1; no clear D gene. Germline V gene sequence: CDR1 SGHAT, CDR2 FQNNGV. Between the trimmed V and J ends, which lost 1 base and 5 bases, there was a span of 11 bases. The CDR3 extends over 14 amino acids. The CDR3 region has the DNA TGTGCCAGCAGCTTAGGCCCTAGGGAGACTGAAGCTTTCTTT. Encoded protein: CASSLGPRETEAFF.

The gene calls are TRBV6-5 and TRBJ1-1; D is ambiguous. The CDR3 loop spans 15 amino acids. Germline loops: CDR1 MNHEY, CDR2 SVGAGI. V gave up 6 bases and J gave up 2 bases, with 16 bases separating them. The CDR3 DNA follows: TGTGCCAGCAGCCCCACGGACCTTTTCAACACTGAAGCTTTCTTT. This sequence encodes CASSPTDLFNTEAFF.

The V call is TRBV10-1, the J call TRBJ2-1, with a weak D call TRBD2 (6 bases). Germline CDR1 WNHNN, CDR2 SYGVQD (reference sequence). Trimming took off 4 bases at V and 5 bases at J, with 12 bases between the two ends. CDR3 length: 14 residues. CDR3 loop: CASSGGLPDNEQFF. For the CDR3, the DNA is TGCGCCAGCAGTGGGGGACTTCCCGACAATGAGCAGTTCTTC.

The chain has TRBV7-9 and TRBJ2-1; TRBD2 is a possible D gene (5 bases). There are 17 residues in the CDR3. Between the trimmed V and J ends, which lost 1 base and 5 bases, there was a span of 18 bases. From germline, CDR1 is SEHNR and CDR2 FQNEAQ (reference sequence). The CDR3 loop is CASSLESANRGNNEQFF. The CDR3 region has the DNA TGTGCCAGCAGCTTAGAATCGGCGAACCGGGGAAACAATGAGCAGTTCTTC. The variable domain in full, with the rest retrieved from reference TRBV7-9 and TRBJ2-1, is DTGVSQNPRHKITKRGQNVTFRCDPISEHNRLYWYRQTLGQGPEFLTYFQNEAQLEKSRLLSDRFSAERPKGSFSTLEIQRTEQGDSAMYLCASSLESANRGNNEQFFGPGTRLTVL.

The CDR3 reads CASSEWDISTDTQYF. The CDR3 DNA follows: TGTGCCAGCAGTGAATGGGACATCTCCACAGATACGCAGTATTTT. V gene TRBV2 combines with J gene TRBJ2-3; the D gene is possibly TRBD1 (6 bases). With 2 bases removed from V and 2 bases from J, the gap between germline ends came to 11 bases. CDR3 length equals 15 residues. Per germline, CDR1 SNHLY and CDR2 FYNNEI.

The genes are TRBV5-5 and TRBJ1-1; D is perhaps TRBD1 (6 bases). V was clipped by 0 bases and J by 0 bases, with 9 bases between them. Germline V CDR1 and CDR2: SGHKS, YYEKEE (reference sequence). The length of the CDR3 is 15 residues. For the CDR3, the DNA is TGTGCCAGCAGCTTGGTACAGGGCATGAACACTGAAGCTTTCTTT. It yields the protein CASSLVQGMNTEAFF.

V gene TRBV19 combines with J gene TRBJ1-2; 8 bases are shared with TRBD1. CDR1 and CDR2 from the germline V gene are LNHDA and SQIVND (reference sequence). There are 12 residues in the CDR3. V lost 10 bases to trimming and J lost 6 bases; unmatched junction nucleotides: 7. The CDR3 spells CAIRTGMDGYTF. The CDR3 nucleotides are TGTGCCATCCGGACAGGGATGGATGGCTACACCTTC.

This clone is a singleton in its sample. This chain uses TRBV5-4 with TRBJ2-2; TRBD1 or TRBD2 may be the D gene (5 bases each). The CDR3 length is 14 residues. With 2 bases removed from V and 7 bases from J, the gap between germline ends came to 12 bases. Germline-derived CDR1 and CDR2 are SGHNT and YYREEE (reference sequence). CDR3 DNA: TGTGCCAGCAGCTTAAGAGTTGGGGGCGGGGAGCTGTTTTTT. This codes for CASSLRVGGGELFF.

The J gene is TRBJ2-1, the V gene TRBV19, with 12 bases fitting TRBD2. V was clipped by 5 bases and J by 7 bases; unmatched bases: 3. The CDR3 sequence is 14 residues long. CDR1 LNHDA and CDR2 SQIVND come from the germline V gene (reference sequence). This CDR3 reads CASSPGTSGNEQFF. CDR3 bases: TGTGCCAGTAGTCCCGGGACTAGCGGGAATGAGCAGTTCTTC.

V usage is TRBV19 and J usage is TRBJ2-7, with 8 bases lining up with TRBD1. The CDR3 spans 15 residues. J was trimmed by 4 bases and V by 4 bases; bases with no gene match: 9. Germline V gene sequence: CDR1 LNHDA, CDR2 SQIVND (reference sequence). The CDR3 region is CASSTMTGESYEQYF. In nucleotides, the CDR3 is TGTGCCAGTAGTACAATGACAGGGGAGTCGTACGAGCAGTACTTC. The full variable domain, with the rest looked up from reference TRBV19 and TRBJ2-7, is DGGITQSPKYLFRKEGQNVTLSCEQNLNHDAMYWYRQDPGQGLRLIYYSQIVNDFQKGDIAEGYSVSREKKESFPLTVTSAQKNPTAFYLCASSTMTGESYEQYFGPGTRLTVT.

The CDR3 spells CASSWVPTSEQYF. The CDR3 region has the DNA TGTGCCAGTAGCTGGGTCCCTACGTCCGAGCAGTACTTC. J is TRBJ2-7 and V is TRBV19; D remains unclear. The V gene's germline CDR1 is LNHDA and CDR2 SQIVND (reference sequence). V dropped 6 bases and J dropped 6 bases, with 15 bases sitting between them. The CDR3 loop spans 13 amino acids.

This clone was detected only a few times. The rearrangement links TRBV9 to TRBJ1-6, with no clear D. The CDR3 has 15 amino acids. Germline V gives CDR1 SGDLS, CDR2 YYNGEE. V gave up 0 bases and J gave up 7 bases, with 11 bases separating them. In DNA, the CDR3 is TGTGCCAGCAGCGTAGGGTTTACGATGAATTCACCCCTCCACTTT. This codes for CASSVGFTMNSPLHF.

The chain joins TRBV2 to TRBJ1-1; TRBD1 is a possible D gene (6 bases). The CDR3 is 13 residues long. Trimming removed 6 bases from V and 0 bases from J, with 8 bases in between. Germline V lookup: CDR1 SNHLY, CDR2 FYNNEI. CDR3 sequence: CASSTGMNTEAFF. CDR3 coding DNA: TGTGCCAGCAGCACAGGGATGAACACTGAAGCTTTCTTT.

This chain links TRBV25-1 with TRBJ2-5; D might be TRBD1 (5 bases). In germline, CDR1 is MGHDK, CDR2 SYGVNS. The CDR3 is 16 amino acids. Trimming shortened V by 6 bases and J by 1 base, and 18 bases separated the two germline ends. This CDR3 reads CASSPRRGRAQETQYF. CDR3 nucleotide sequence: TGTGCCAGCAGCCCCAGGCGCGGCAGGGCCCAAGAGACCCAGTACTTC.

This clone was counted only a few times. The chain uses TRBV28 and TRBJ1-1; perhaps TRBD1 as D (6 bases). Trimming pared 3 bases from V and 3 bases from J, leaving 11 bases between. The CDR3 consists of 14 residues. Germline V CDR1 and CDR2: MDHEN, SYDVKM. This CDR3 is CASSFTGSDTEAFF. The CDR3 DNA is TGTGCCAGCAGTTTTACAGGGTCGGACACTGAAGCTTTCTTT.

The V and J genes are TRBV7-2 and TRBJ2-1, with D perhaps being TRBD1 or TRBD2 (5 bases each). Trimming left V 1 base short and J 2 bases short, with 12 bases between. This CDR3 comprises 16 residues. The germline CDR1 and CDR2 sequences are SGHTA and FQGNSA. CDR3 sequence: CASSLDLGEPYNEQFF. For the CDR3, the DNA is TGTGCCAGCAGCTTAGATCTAGGGGAGCCCTACAATGAGCAGTTCTTC.